The TCR beta chain described here comes from a study of CD8 T cells in Susac syndrome. With random hexamers, reverse transcription was performed on about 0.45 to 1 ug of RNA. One entry per CDR3 protein results from TCRdb running MiXCR on the immunoSEQ multiplex PCR reads. The sample lists 95,000 to 150,000 distinct CDR3 sequences, around 95% occurring once. TCR beta sequences were obtained from blood CD8+ and CD4+ T cells. The CDR3 totals 10 residues. J is TRBJ2-3 and V is TRBV12-3 or TRBV12-4; D is uncertain. The sequence was obtained from a human donor with Susac syndrome. The sequenced sample was CD8+ T cells from PBMCs. The CDR3 loop reads CGSHGTTQYF. CDR3 DNA: TGTGGTAGCCACGGTACTACGCAGTATTTT.